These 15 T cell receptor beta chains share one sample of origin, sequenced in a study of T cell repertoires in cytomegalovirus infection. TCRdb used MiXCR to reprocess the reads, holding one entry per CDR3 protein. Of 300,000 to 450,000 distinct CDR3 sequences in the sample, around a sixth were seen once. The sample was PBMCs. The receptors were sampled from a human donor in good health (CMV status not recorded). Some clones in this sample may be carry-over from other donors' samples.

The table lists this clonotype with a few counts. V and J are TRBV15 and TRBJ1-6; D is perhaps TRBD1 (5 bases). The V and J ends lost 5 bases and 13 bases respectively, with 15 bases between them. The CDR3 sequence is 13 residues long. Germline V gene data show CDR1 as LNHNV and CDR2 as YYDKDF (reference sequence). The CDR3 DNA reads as TGTGCCACCAGCGCCCGGGACCGATCTCCCCTCCACTTT. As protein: CATSARDRSPLHF.

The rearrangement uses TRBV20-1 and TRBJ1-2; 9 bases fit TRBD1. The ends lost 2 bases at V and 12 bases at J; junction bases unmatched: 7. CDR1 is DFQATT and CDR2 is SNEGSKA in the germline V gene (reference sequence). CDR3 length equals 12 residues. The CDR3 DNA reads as TGCAGTGCTAGAATAACAGGGGGCATACACACCTTC. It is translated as CSARITGGIHTF.

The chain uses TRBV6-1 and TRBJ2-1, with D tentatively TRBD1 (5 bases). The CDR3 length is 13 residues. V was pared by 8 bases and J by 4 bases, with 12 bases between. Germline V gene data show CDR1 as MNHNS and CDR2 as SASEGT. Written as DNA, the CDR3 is TGTGCCAGCGGGGTGGACACTTACAATGAGCAGTTCTTC. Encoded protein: CASGVDTYNEQFF.

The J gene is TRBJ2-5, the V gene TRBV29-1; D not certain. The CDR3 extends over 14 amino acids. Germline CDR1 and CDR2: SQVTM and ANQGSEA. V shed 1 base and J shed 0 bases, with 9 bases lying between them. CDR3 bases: TGCAGCGTTGAAGTGGGGTCAAACCAAGAGACCCAGTACTTC. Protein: CSVEVGSNQETQYF. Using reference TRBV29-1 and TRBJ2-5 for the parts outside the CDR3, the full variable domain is SAVISQKPSRDICQRGTSLTIQCQVDSQVTMMFWYRQQPGQSLTLIATANQGSEATYESGFVIDKFPISRPNLTFSTLTVSNMSPEDSSIYLCSVEVGSNQETQYFGPGTRLLVL.

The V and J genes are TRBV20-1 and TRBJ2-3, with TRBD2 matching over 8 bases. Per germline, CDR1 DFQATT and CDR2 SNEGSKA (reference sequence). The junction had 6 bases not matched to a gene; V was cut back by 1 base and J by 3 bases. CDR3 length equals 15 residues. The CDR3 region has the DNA TGCAGTGCTAGAGTCCCCGGGAGGGGGACAGATACGCAGTATTTT. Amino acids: CSARVPGRGTDTQYF.

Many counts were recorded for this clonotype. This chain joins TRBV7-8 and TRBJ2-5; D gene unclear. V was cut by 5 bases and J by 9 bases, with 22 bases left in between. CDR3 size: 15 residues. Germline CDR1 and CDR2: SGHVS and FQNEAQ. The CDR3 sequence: CASSPRHLILSAQYF. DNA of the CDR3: TGTGCCAGCAGCCCCCGTCACCTCATTCTCTCGGCCCAGTACTTC.

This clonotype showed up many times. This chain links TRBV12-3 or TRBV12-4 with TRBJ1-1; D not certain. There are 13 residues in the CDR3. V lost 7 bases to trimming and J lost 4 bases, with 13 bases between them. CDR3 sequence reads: CASNYAQTTEAFF. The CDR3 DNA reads TGTGCCAGCAATTACGCACAGACCACTGAAGCTTTCTTT.

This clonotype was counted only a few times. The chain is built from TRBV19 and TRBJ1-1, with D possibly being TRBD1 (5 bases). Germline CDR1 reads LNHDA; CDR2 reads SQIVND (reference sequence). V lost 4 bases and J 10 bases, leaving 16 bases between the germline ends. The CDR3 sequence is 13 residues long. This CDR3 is CASSTPQQVRAFF. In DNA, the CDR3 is TGTGCCAGTAGTACACCCCAACAGGTTCGAGCTTTCTTT.

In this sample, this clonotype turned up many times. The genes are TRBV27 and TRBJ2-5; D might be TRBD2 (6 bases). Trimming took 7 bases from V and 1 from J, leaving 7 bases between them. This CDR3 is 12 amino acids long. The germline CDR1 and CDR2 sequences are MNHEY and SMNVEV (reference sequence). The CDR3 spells CASMGLQETQYF. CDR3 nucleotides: TGTGCCAGCATGGGACTCCAAGAGACCCAGTACTTC.

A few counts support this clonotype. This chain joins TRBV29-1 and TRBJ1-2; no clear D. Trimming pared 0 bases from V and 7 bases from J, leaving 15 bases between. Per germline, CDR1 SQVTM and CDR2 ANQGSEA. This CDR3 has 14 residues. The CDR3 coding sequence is TGCAGCGTTGAAGAAATGGGTCTCGAGGGTGGCTACACCTTC. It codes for CSVEEMGLEGGYTF.

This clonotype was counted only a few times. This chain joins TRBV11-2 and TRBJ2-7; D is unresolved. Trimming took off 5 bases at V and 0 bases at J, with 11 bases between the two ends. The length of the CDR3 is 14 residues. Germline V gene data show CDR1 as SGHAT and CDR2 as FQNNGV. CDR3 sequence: CASSLSFISYEQYF. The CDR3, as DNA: TGTGCCAGCAGCCTTTCCTTCATCTCCTACGAGCAGTACTTC.

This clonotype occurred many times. The CDR3, as DNA: TGTGCCAGCAGCTTAGCGCGACAGGGACGGACAACCGAGCAGTACTTC. This translates into CASSLARQGRTTEQYF. J is TRBJ2-7 and V is TRBV7-8; TRBD1 matches at 7 bases. The V gene's germline CDR1 is SGHVS and CDR2 FQNEAQ. Losses at the gene ends were 0 bases for V and 6 bases for J; bases not matched to a gene: 11. The CDR3 contains 16 residues.

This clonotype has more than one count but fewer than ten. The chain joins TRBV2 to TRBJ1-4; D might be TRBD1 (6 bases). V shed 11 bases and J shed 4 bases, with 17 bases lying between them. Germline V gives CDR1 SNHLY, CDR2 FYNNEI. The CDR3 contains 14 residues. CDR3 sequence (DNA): TGTGCCGGAGGACGAAGAGGGGGTAATGAAAAACTGTTTTTT. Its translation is CAGGRRGGNEKLFF. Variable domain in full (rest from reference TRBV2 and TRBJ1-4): EPEVTQTPSHQVTQMGQEVILRCVPISNHLYFYWYRQILGQKVEFLVSFYNNEISEKSEIFDDQFSVERPDGSNFTLKIRSTKLEDSAMYFCAGGRRGGNEKLFFGSGTQLSVL.

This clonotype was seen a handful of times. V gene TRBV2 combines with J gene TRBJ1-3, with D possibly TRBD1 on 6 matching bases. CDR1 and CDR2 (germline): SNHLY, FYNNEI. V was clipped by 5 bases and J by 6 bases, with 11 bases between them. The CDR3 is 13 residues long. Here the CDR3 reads CASSQGQLNTIYF. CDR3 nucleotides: TGTGCCAGCAGTCAAGGACAGCTAAACACCATATATTTT.

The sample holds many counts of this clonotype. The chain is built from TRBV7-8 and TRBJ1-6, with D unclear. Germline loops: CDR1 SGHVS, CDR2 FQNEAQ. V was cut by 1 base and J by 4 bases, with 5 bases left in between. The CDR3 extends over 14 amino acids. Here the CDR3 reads CASSLDRYNSPLHF. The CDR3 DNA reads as TGTGCCAGCAGCTTAGACAGATATAATTCACCCCTCCACTTT. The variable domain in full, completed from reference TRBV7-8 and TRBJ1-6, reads GAGVSQSPRYKVAKRGQDVALRCDPISGHVSLFWYQQALGQGPEFLTYFQNEAQLDKSGLPSDRFFAERPEGSVSTLKIQRTQQEDSAVYLCASSLDRYNSPLHFGNGTRLTVT.